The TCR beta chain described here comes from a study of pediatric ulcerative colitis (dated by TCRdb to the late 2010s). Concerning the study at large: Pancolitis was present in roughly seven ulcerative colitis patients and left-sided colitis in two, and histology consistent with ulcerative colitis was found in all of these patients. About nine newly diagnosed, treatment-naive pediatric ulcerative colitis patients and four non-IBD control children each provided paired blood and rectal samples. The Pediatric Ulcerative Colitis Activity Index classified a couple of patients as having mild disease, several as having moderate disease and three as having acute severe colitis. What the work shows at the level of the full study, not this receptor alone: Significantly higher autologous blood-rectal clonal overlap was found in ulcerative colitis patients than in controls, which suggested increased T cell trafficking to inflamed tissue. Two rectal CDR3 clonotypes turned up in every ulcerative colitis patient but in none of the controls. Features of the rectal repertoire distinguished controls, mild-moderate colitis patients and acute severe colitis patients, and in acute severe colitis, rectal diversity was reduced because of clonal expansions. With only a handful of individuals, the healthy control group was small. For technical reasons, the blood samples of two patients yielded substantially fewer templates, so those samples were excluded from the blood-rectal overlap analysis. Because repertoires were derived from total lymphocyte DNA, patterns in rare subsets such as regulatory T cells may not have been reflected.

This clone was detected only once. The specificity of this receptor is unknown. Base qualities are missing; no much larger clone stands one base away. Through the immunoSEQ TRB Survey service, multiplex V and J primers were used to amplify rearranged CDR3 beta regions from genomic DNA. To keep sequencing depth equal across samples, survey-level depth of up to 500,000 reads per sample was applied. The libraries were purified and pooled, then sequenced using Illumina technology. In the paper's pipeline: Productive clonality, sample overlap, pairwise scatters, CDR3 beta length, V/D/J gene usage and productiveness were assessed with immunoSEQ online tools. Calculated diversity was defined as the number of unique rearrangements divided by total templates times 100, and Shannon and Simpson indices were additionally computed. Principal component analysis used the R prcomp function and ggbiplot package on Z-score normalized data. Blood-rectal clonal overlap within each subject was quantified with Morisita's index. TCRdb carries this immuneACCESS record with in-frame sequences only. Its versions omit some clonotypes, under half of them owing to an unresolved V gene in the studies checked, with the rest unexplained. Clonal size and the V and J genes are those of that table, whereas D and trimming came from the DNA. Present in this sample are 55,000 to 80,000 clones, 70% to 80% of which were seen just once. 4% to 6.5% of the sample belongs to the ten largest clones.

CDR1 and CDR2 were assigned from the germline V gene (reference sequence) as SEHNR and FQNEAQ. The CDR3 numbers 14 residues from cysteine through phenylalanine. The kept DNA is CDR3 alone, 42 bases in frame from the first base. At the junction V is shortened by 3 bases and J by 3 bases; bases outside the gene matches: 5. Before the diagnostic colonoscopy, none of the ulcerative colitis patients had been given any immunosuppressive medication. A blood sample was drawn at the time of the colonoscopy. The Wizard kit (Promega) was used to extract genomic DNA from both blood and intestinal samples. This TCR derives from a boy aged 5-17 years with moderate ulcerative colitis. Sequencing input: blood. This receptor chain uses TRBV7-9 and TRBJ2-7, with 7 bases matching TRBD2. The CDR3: CASSFRGSGYEQYF. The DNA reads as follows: TGTGCCAGCAGCTTCCGCGGGAGTGGCTACGAGCAGTACTTC.